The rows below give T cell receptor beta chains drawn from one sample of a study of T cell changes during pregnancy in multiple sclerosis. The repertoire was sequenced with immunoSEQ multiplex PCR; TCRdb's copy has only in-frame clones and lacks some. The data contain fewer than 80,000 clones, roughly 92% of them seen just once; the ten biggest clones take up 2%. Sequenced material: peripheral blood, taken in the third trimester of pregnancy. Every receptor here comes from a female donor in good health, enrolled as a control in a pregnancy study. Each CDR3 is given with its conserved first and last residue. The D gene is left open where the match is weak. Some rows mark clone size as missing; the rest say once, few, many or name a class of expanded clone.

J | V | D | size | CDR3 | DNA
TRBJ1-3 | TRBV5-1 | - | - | CASSLGGSDTIYF | TGCGCCAGCAGCTTGGGCGGGTCTGACACCATATATTTT
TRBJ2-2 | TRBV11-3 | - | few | CASRPSSGNTGELFF | TGTGCCAGCAGACCATCGTCCGGGAACACCGGGGAGCTGTTTTTT
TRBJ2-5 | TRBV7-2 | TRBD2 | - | CASSLRASGVVETQYF | TGTGCCAGCAGCTTACGGGCTAGCGGGGTTGTGGAGACCCAGTACTTC
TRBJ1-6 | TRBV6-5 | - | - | CASSPWTEYNSPLHF | TGTGCCAGCAGCCCCTGGACAGAGTATAATTCACCCCTCCACTTT
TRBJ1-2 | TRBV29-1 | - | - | CSVVAGLANYGYTF | TGCAGCGTTGTCGCAGGGTTAGCTAACTATGGCTACACCTTC
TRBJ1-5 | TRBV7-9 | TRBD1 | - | CASSLGGTGDQPQHF | TGTGCCAGCAGCTTAGGCGGGACAGGGGATCAGCCCCAGCATTTT
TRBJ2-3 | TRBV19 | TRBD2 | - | CASSMFWREGRGSTDTQYF | TGTGCCAGTAGTATGTTTTGGCGGGAGGGCCGAGGAAGTACAGATACGCAGTATTTT
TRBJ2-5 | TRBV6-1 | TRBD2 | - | CASSSGGLGETQYF | TGTGCCAGCAGCAGCGGGGGGTTGGGGGAGACCCAGTACTTC
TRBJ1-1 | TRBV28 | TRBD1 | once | CASSPADREDLAFF | TGTGCCAGCAGTCCGGCAGACAGGGAGGATTTAGCTTTCTTT
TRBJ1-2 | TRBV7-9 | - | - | CASSYGRDYGYTF | TGTGCCAGCAGCTACGGGAGGGACTATGGCTACACCTTC
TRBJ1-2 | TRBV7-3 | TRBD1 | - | CASSPGQGIPSNYGYTF | TGTGCCAGCAGCCCCGGACAGGGGATTCCTTCTAACTATGGCTACACCTTC
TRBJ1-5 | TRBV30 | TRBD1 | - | CAWSGQGEGNQPQHF | TGTGCCTGGAGCGGACAGGGGGAGGGGAATCAGCCCCAGCATTTT
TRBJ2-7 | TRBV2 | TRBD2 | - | CASSEQLAGSREQYF | TGTGCCAGCAGTGAACAACTAGCGGGGAGCCGAGAGCAGTACTTC
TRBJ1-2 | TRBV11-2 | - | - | CASSLVLRAAIGYTF | TGTGCCAGCAGCTTAGTGCTCCGCGCCGCTATCGGCTACACCTTC
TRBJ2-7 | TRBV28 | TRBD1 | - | CASSSGTGGYEQYF | TGTGCCAGCAGTAGTGGGACAGGGGGCTACGAGCAGTACTTC
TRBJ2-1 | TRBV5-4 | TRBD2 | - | CASSPAPREDNEQFF | TGTGCCAGCAGCCCGGCGCCGCGGGAGGACAATGAGCAGTTCTTC
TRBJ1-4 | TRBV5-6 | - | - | CASNSLSRQYEKLFF | TGTGCCAGCAATTCCCTCAGCCGACAGTACGAAAAACTGTTTTTT
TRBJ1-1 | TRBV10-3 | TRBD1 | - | CAIRQGSSSSAEAFF | TGTGCCATCAGACAGGGGTCGAGCTCTTCTGCTGAAGCTTTCTTT
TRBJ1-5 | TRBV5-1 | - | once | CASSLTGNSNQPQHF | TGCGCCAGCAGCTTGACAGGGAATAGCAATCAGCCCCAGCATTTT
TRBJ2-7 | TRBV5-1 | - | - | CASSLAVLAGGYEQYF | TGCGCCAGCAGCTTGGCAGTTCTTGCCGGCGGCTACGAGCAGTACTTC
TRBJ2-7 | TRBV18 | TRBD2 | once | CASSPPSGGGVYEQYF | TGTGCCAGCTCACCCCCCTCGGGGGGGGGTGTCTACGAGCAGTACTTC
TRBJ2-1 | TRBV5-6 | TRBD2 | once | CASSSWGAGTSDNEQFF | TGTGCCAGCAGCTCGTGGGGGGCCGGGACTAGCGACAATGAGCAGTTCTTC
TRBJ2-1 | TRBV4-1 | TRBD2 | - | CASSQSSGGTSYNEQFF | TGCGCCAGCAGCCAATCTAGCGGGGGGACCTCCTACAATGAGCAGTTCTTC
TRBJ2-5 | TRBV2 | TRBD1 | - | CASLDRGFSGETQYF | TGTGCCAGCTTGGACAGGGGGTTTTCAGGGGAGACCCAGTACTTC
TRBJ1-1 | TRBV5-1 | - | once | CASSHLTGNPLLNTEAFF | TGCGCCAGCAGCCACCTGACAGGCAATCCTTTACTGAACACTGAAGCTTTCTTT
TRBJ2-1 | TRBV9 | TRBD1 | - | CASSVLGQGNNEQFF | TGTGCCAGCAGCGTACTGGGACAGGGGAATAATGAGCAGTTCTTC
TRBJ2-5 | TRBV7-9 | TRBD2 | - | CASSLWGGNQETQYF | TGTGCCAGCAGCTTATGGGGGGGGAACCAAGAGACCCAGTACTTC
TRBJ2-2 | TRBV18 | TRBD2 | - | CASSPSVSGSNIGELFF | TGTGCCAGCTCACCAAGCGTTAGCGGGAGTAATATCGGGGAGCTGTTTTTT
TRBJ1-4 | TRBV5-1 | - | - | CASSPEINEKLFF | TGCGCCAGCAGCCCCGAGATTAATGAAAAACTGTTTTTT
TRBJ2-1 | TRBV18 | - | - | CASSPLAASYNEQFF | TGTGCCAGCTCACCTTTAGCGGCCTCCTACAATGAGCAGTTCTTC
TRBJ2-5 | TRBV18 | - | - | CASSPFRQAQETQYF | TGTGCCAGCTCACCTTTCCGACAGGCCCAAGAGACCCAGTACTTC
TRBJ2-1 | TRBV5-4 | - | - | CASSLGSASASYNEQFF | TGTGCCAGCAGCTTGGGCTCGGCGAGCGCCTCCTACAATGAGCAGTTCTTC
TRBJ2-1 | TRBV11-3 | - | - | CASSAQGRAYNEQFF | TGTGCCAGCAGCGCGCAGGGGAGGGCCTACAATGAGCAGTTCTTC
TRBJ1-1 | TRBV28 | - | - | CASSLAETADTEAFF | TGTGCCAGCAGTCTCGCGGAGACAGCCGACACTGAAGCTTTCTTT
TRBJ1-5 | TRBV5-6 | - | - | CASSLGGGINQPQHF | TGTGCCAGCAGCCTGGGTGGGGGGATCAATCAGCCCCAGCATTTT
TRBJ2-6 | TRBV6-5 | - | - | CASRAVSGANVLTF | TGTGCCAGCAGGGCCGTCTCTGGGGCCAACGTCCTGACTTTC
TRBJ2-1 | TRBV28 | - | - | CASRGSGADSYNEQFF | TGTGCCAGCAGGGGTAGTGGGGCGGACTCCTACAATGAGCAGTTCTTC
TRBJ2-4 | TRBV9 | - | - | CASSAGGSLAKNIQYF | TGTGCCAGCAGCGCAGGGGGGTCACTGGCCAAAAACATTCAGTACTTC
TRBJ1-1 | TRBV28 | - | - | CASSPIRQGGSTEAFF | TGTGCCAGCAGCCCCATCAGGCAGGGAGGATCCACTGAAGCTTTCTTT
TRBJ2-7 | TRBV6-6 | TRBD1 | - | CASSRSGQGPDEQYF | TGTGCCAGCAGTAGGAGTGGACAGGGTCCTGACGAGCAGTACTTC
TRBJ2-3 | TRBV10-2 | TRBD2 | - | CASSESGQPGLAGGAERLTDTQYF | TGCGCCAGCAGTGAGTCGGGACAGCCGGGACTAGCGGGGGGCGCGGAGAGACTTACAGATACGCAGTATTTT
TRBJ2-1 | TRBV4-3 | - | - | CASSQDSGNNEQFF | TGCGCCAGCAGCCAAGATTCCGGGAACAATGAGCAGTTCTTC
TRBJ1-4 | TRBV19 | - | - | CASSSKPANMLATNEKLFF | TGTGCCAGTAGTTCGAAACCGGCTAACATGCTAGCAACTAATGAAAAACTGTTTTTT
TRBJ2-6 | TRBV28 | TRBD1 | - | CAAGTGGAGANVLTF | TGTGCAGCGGGGACAGGGGGCGCTGGGGCCAACGTCCTGACTTTC
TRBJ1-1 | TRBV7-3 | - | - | CASSSYREREAFF | TGTGCCAGCAGCTCCTACAGGGAGCGGGAAGCTTTCTTT
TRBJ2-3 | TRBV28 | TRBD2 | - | CAGGGGAGEGDTDTQYF | TGTGCCGGGGGTGGGGGAGCGGGAGAAGGGGACACAGATACGCAGTATTTT
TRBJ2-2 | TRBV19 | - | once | CASRGGGGPGELFF | TGTGCCAGCCGGGGAGGGGGGGGGCCCGGGGAGCTGTTTTTT
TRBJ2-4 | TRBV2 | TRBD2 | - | CASHSAGLARLSQYF | TGTGCCAGCCATAGCGCCGGACTAGCGCGATTGAGTCAGTACTTC
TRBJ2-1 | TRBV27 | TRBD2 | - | CASSSLLAGPYNEQFF | TGTGCCAGCAGTTCTCTCCTAGCGGGGCCCTACAATGAGCAGTTCTTC